The sequence of this T cell receptor beta chain was determined in a study of T-cell memory formation after mild COVID-19. TCRdb reprocessed the 5' RACE reads via MiXCR and lists one record per CDR3 protein. Of about 310,000 distinct CDR3 sequences listed, about 15% were seen once; the top ten hold around a fifth. Only a few counts were recorded for this clonotype. Trimming removed 6 bases from V and 3 bases from J; junction bases left unmatched: 7. In germline, CDR1 is DFQATT, CDR2 SNEGSKA (reference sequence). The CDR3 has 15 amino acids. The sequenced sample consisted of PBMCs or a T cell subset sorted from them (not recorded which). The chain has TRBV20-1 and TRBJ2-5, with 13 bases lining up with TRBD2. The sequence was obtained from a young man who had mild COVID-19 (a few samples of this study predate the infection). Cell type and time point are not known. Here the CDR3 reads CSASPGTSGEETQYF. The CDR3 DNA is TGCAGTGCCAGTCCCGGGACTAGCGGGGAAGAGACCCAGTACTTC.